This T cell receptor beta chain was captured in a study of blood T cells in healthy people across ages. Germline lookup yields CDR1 SGHRS and CDR2 YFSETQ. The V and J ends lost 0 bases and 1 base respectively, with 9 bases between them. The CDR3 has 15 amino acids. The use of a sample-barcoded 5' primer and a J-beta primer mix characterized a second PCR of roughly 6 to 11 cycles. Samples each returned at least 3 million CDR3-containing paired-end reads. TCRdb analysed the 5' RACE reads with MiXCR anew, one entry per CDR3 protein. This table holds approximately 850,000 distinct CDR3 sequences, roughly 60% found once.

This sequence originates from a young man in good health. The chain is built from TRBV5-1 and TRBJ2-3; D is tentatively TRBD1 or TRBD2 (5 bases each). Input material: blood. The CDR3 loop reads CASSLGGYGTDTQYF. The DNA of the CDR3 is TGCGCCAGCAGCTTGGGGGGGTATGGCACAGATACGCAGTATTTT.